This is a list of T cell receptor beta chains from one sample in a study of cytomegalovirus exposure and HLA in healthy donors. Using immunoSEQ multiplex PCR, the repertoire was profiled, and TCRdb retains in-frame clones only, with some absent. This table lists tens of thousands of clones. The sequenced material came from PBMCs. All receptors derive from a man aged 45-60 years in good health and CMV-seropositive. CDR3s include the opening cysteine and the closing phenylalanine or tryptophan. D genes are given only for firm matches.

J	D	V	DNA	CDR3
TRBJ1-4	-	TRBV29-1	TGCAGCGTTCGAAGGGGGGGCCTAAATGAAAAACTGTTTTTT	CSVRRGGLNEKLFF
TRBJ2-7	TRBD1	TRBV11-3	TGTGCCAGCAGCTCACCGGGACAGGGCTACGAGCAGTACTTC	CASSSPGQGYEQYF
TRBJ2-7	TRBD1	TRBV11-2	TGTGCCAGCAGCCGCGGGACAGGGATTTACGAGCAGTACTTC	CASSRGTGIYEQYF
TRBJ1-2	-	TRBV5-6	TGCGCCAGCAGCTTACAGGGAGATACTAACTATGGCTACACCTTC	CASSLQGDTNYGYTF
TRBJ1-2	-	TRBV28	TGTGCCACTCGGACAGCCGATTATGGCTACACCTTC	CATRTADYGYTF
TRBJ2-1	-	TRBV7-2	TGTGCCAGCAGCTTAGCTGTTAGCTCCTACAATGAGCAGTTCTTC	CASSLAVSSYNEQFF
TRBJ2-7	-	TRBV4-1	TGCGCCAGCAGCCAAGCCTCTTCGGGCGAGCAGTACTTC	CASSQASSGEQYF
TRBJ2-2	-	TRBV4-2	TGTGCCAGCAGCCAAAGACTAGATGTCACCGGGGAGCTGTTTTTT	CASSQRLDVTGELFF
TRBJ2-3	-	TRBV25-1	TGTGCCAGCAGCCGAGGCGGGGGCACAGATACGCAGTATTTT	CASSRGGGTDTQYF
TRBJ2-7	TRBD2	TRBV15	TGTGCCACCAGCAGGAGGACTAGCGGGATCAACGAGCAGTACTTC	CATSRRTSGINEQYF
TRBJ1-1	-	TRBV14	TGTGCCAGCAGCCAAGATCGTTCCGAGGGAAACACTGAAGCTTTCTTT	CASSQDRSEGNTEAFF
TRBJ1-1	-	TRBV7-3	TGTGCCAGCAGCAGGGAGGCCAGATACACTGAAGCTTTCTTT	CASSREARYTEAFF
TRBJ1-2	TRBD1	TRBV5-4	TGTGCCAGCAGCTTGGCTGTCAGGACCGAGACAGGGAGTGGTGGCTACACCTTC	CASSLAVRTETGSGGYTF
TRBJ1-2	-	TRBV6-5	TGTGCCAGCAAACAGGGAAACTATGGCTACACCTTC	CASKQGNYGYTF
TRBJ1-5	TRBD1	TRBV4-3	TGCGCCAGCAGCGACGGACAGGGTTCAAATCAGCCCCAGCATTTT	CASSDGQGSNQPQHF
TRBJ1-1	-	TRBV18	TGTGCCAGCTCACCAAGATCCGACAGGTCGGGGAACACTGAAGCTTTCTTT	CASSPRSDRSGNTEAFF
TRBJ1-4	-	TRBV30	TGTGCCTGGAGTGTAGGAGAGGAAAAACTGTTTTTT	CAWSVGEEKLFF
TRBJ1-1	-	TRBV7-9	TGTGCCAGCAGCTTAGGGCAGGGCGCTGAAGCTTTCTTT	CASSLGQGAEAFF
TRBJ1-6	-	TRBV9	TGTGCCAGCAGCGTAGCTAGCTCCTATAATTCACCCCTCCACTTT	CASSVASSYNSPLHF
TRBJ2-5	-	TRBV13	TGTGCCAGCAGCTTAAGGGCGGAGGGCGGAGAGACCCAGTACTTC	CASSLRAEGGETQYF
TRBJ2-1	TRBD2	TRBV18	TGTGCCAGCTCACCAGGACTAGCGGGGGCCAATGAGCAGTTCTTC	CASSPGLAGANEQFF
TRBJ1-1	-	TRBV4-1	TGCGCCAGCAGCCGGACAGCAATGAACACTGAAGCTTTCTTT	CASSRTAMNTEAFF
TRBJ1-3	TRBD1	TRBV4-1	TGCGCCAGCAGCCAAGCCGGCAGGGGGACTGGAAACACCATATATTTT	CASSQAGRGTGNTIYF
TRBJ2-1	TRBD2	TRBV28	TGTGCCAGCAGTTCGTTTGGACTAGCGCGTACCTACAATGAGCAGTTCTTC	CASSSFGLARTYNEQFF
TRBJ2-5	TRBD2	TRBV6-5	TGTGCCGCCCGGACTAGCGGGCGGGAGACCCAGTACTTC	CAARTSGRETQYF
TRBJ1-3	-	TRBV15	TGTGCCACCAGCCTCGCGGGTGGAAACACCATATATTTT	CATSLAGGNTIYF
TRBJ1-4	-	TRBV29-1	TGCAGCGTGAAGGGGTGGGATGAAAAACTGTTTTTT	CSVKGWDEKLFF
TRBJ1-5	TRBD1	TRBV30	TGTGCCTGGGCCACAGGGGTTCAGCCCCAGCATTTT	CAWATGVQPQHF
TRBJ1-2	TRBD1	TRBV7-2	TGTGCCAGCAGCTCGGACAGGGAGTACGGCTACACCTTC	CASSSDREYGYTF
TRBJ2-2	-	TRBV6-5	TGTGCCAGCAGTTACGCACTAGCAAATGCCGGGGAGCTGTTTTTT	CASSYALANAGELFF
TRBJ1-5	TRBD1	TRBV7-9	TGTGCCAGCAGTAGGACAGGGGCGCGGAATCAGCCCCAGCATTTT	CASSRTGARNQPQHF
TRBJ1-3	-	TRBV5-6	TGTGCCAGCAGCTTCGTGAGCTCTGGAAACACCATATATTTT	CASSFVSSGNTIYF
TRBJ1-2	TRBD1	TRBV5-6	TGTGCCAGCAGGGTGGACAGGGCGTACTATGGCTACACCTTC	CASRVDRAYYGYTF
TRBJ2-7	TRBD1	TRBV28	TGTGCCAGCAGCTCTCTGGGCGACAGGGTGGCCTACGAGCAGTACTTC	CASSSLGDRVAYEQYF
TRBJ1-6	-	TRBV30	TGTGCCTGGAGTCCCCATATTGGTAGTTCACCCCTCCACTTT	CAWSPHIGSSPLHF
TRBJ1-1	-	TRBV30	TGTGCCTGGTCTAGTATGAACACTGAAGCTTTCTTT	CAWSSMNTEAFF
TRBJ1-3	TRBD1	TRBV7-2	TGTGCCAGCAGCATTGCGACAGGGACTGGAAACACCATATATTTT	CASSIATGTGNTIYF
TRBJ2-4	TRBD2	TRBV18	TGTGCCAGCTCCCCCCGGGGGGTCGAAAACATTCAGTACTTC	CASSPRGVENIQYF
TRBJ2-3	TRBD1	TRBV18	TGTGCCAGCTCACCAAACGGACAGGTCACAGATACGCAGTATTTT	CASSPNGQVTDTQYF
TRBJ1-5	-	TRBV18	TGTGCCAGCCCACCCAACAGTGACAATCAGCCCCAGCATTTT	CASPPNSDNQPQHF
TRBJ1-1	TRBD1	TRBV5-4	TGTGCCAGCAGCTCGACAGGGGGGAACACTGAAGCTTTCTTT	CASSSTGGNTEAFF